This T cell receptor (beta chain) was captured by sequencing in a study of blood T cell repertoires in COVID-19. Background on the study: Acute and convalescent COVID-19 samples came from the United States, Italy and Spain. In each case, the material was cDNA or gDNA derived from T cells, B-cell-depleted T cells, or PBMCs.

Authors' analysis steps: Amplifying reference gene primers gave estimates of nucleated cell counts. Sequencing used immunoSEQ multiplex PCR; TCRdb keeps in-frame clones, though not all of them. V, J and clone size reflect that table, while D and trimming were determined from the DNA. The repertoire holds about 28,000 clones, 85% seen once, with roughly a quarter in the top ten. The CDR3 extends over 14 amino acids. Trimming took 7 bases from V and 1 from J, leaving 13 bases between them. Germline V lookup: CDR1 ENHRY, CDR2 SYGVKD. Sequenced: peripheral blood. The V and J genes are TRBV10-3 and TRBJ1-2, with D uncertain. This receptor was identified in a human donor in a cohort sampled during active COVID-19. CDR3: CAITGQEGNYGYTF. In DNA, the CDR3 is TGTGCCATCACGGGCCAGGAGGGTAACTATGGCTACACCTTC.